This TCR beta chain was recovered during a study of radiation and T cells in renal cell carcinoma. Assay: immunoSEQ multiplex PCR; the TCRdb copy retains only in-frame clones and omits some. Seen here are about 130,000 clones, more than 75% observed once, and the top ten hold approximately 5.8%. Germline CDR1 and CDR2: LNHDA and SQIVND (reference sequence). Trimming cost V 1 base and J 5 bases, with 12 bases left between them. This CDR3 contains 15 residues. Specified time point: blood 2 weeks post-SBRT. Treatment: 15 Gy SBRT to primary tumor, nephrectomy 4 weeks later. Sequencing used blood, obtained from a patient whose treatment included radiotherapy and nephrectomy. This clonotype was sampled from a woman aged 70-85 years with renal cell carcinoma. The genes are TRBV19 and TRBJ2-1; maybe TRBD1 (6 bases). The CDR3 region is CASSIGIRGDNEQFF. Here the CDR3 DNA reads TGTGCCAGTAGTATAGGAATCAGGGGAGACAATGAGCAGTTCTTC.